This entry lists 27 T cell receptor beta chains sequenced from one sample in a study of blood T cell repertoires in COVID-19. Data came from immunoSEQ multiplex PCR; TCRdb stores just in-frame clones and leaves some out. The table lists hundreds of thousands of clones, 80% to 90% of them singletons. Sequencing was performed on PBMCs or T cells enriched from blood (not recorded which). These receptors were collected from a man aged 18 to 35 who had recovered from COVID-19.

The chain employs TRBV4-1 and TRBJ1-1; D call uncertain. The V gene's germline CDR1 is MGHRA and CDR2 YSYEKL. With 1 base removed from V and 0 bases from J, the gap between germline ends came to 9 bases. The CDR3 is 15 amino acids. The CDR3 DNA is TGCGCCAGCAGCCAAGCTGAGGCAGTGAACACTGAAGCTTTCTTT. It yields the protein CASSQAEAVNTEAFF.

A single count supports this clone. CDR3 in amino acids: CASSRLAGEVGEQFF. In DNA form, the CDR3 reads TGTGCCAGTAGTAGATTAGCGGGGGAAGTAGGTGAGCAGTTCTTC. The V call is TRBV19, the J call TRBJ2-1; 9 bases agree with TRBD2. J was trimmed by 9 bases and V by 4 bases; bases with no gene match: 10. The CDR3 is 15 amino acids. Germline CDR1 reads LNHDA; CDR2 reads SQIVND (reference sequence).

CDR3 region: CASRRQSYTDTQYF. The CDR3 region has the DNA TGCGCCAGCCGTCGACAGTCTTACACAGATACGCAGTATTTT. The chain uses TRBV5-1 and TRBJ2-3; a weak D match, TRBD1 (5 bases). The CDR3 contains 14 residues. V was pared by 7 bases and J by 2 bases, with 14 bases between. Germline V gives CDR1 SGHRS, CDR2 YFSETQ.

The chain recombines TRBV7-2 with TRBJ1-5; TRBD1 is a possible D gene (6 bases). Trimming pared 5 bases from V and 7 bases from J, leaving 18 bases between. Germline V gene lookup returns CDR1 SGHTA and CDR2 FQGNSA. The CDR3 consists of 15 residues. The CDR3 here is CASSPIQGRGQPQHF. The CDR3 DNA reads TGTGCCAGCAGCCCGATACAGGGTCGGGGCCAGCCCCAGCATTTT.

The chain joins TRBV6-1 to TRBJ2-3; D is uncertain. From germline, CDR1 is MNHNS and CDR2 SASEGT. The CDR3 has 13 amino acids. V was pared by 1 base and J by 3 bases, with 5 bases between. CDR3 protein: CASSEDLTDTQYF. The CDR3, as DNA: TGTGCCAGCAGTGAAGATCTGACAGATACGCAGTATTTT.

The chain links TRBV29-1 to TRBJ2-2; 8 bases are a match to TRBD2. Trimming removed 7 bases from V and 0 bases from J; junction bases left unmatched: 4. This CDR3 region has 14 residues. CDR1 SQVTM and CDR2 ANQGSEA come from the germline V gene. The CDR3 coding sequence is TGCAGCGGCCGACTAGCGACGAACACCGGGGAGCTGTTTTTT. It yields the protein CSGRLATNTGELFF.

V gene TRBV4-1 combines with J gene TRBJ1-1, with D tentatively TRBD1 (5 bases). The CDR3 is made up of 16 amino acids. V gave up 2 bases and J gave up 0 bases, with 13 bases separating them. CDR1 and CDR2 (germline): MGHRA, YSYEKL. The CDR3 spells CASSQSPATVNTEAFF. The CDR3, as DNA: TGCGCCAGCAGCCAATCCCCCGCGACAGTGAACACTGAAGCTTTCTTT.

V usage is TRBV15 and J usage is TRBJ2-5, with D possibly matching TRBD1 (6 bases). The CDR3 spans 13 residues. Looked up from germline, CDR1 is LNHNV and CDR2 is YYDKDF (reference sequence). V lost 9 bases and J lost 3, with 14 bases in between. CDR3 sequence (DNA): TGTGCCACGGAAGATTACAGGGAAGAGACCCAGTACTTC. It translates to CATEDYREETQYF.

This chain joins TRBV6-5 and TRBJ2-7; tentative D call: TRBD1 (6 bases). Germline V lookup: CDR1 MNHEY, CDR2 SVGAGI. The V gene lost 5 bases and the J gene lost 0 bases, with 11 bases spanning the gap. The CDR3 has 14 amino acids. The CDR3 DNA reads TGTGCCAGCAGTCCGGACAGAAACTCCTACGAGCAGTACTTC. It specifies CASSPDRNSYEQYF.

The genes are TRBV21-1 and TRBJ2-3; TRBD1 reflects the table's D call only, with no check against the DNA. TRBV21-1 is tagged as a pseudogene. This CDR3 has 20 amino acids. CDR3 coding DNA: TGTGCCAGCAGCAAACTTGAGAGCAGATGGCCGGAACAGTCCTCAGATACGCAGTATTTT. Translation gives CASSKLESRWPEQSSDTQYF.

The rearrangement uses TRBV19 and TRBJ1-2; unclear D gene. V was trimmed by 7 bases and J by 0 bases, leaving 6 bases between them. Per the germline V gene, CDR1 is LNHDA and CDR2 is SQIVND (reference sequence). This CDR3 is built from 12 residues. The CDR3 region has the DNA TGTGCCAGTACTAGAGCTAACTATGGCTACACCTTC. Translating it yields CASTRANYGYTF.

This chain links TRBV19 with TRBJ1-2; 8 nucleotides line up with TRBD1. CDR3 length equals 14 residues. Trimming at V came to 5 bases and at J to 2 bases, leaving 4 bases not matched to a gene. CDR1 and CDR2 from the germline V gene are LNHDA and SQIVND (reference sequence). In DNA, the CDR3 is TGTGCCAGTAGTCTATGGGACAGGAACTATGGCTACACCTTC. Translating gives CASSLWDRNYGYTF.

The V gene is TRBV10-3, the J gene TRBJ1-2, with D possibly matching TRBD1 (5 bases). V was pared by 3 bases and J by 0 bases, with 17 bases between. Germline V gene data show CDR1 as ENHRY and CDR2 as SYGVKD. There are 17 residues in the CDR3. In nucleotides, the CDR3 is TGTGCCATCAGTGATGGTGGTTCAGGGACTGCTAACTATGGCTACACCTTC. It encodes CAISDGGSGTANYGYTF.

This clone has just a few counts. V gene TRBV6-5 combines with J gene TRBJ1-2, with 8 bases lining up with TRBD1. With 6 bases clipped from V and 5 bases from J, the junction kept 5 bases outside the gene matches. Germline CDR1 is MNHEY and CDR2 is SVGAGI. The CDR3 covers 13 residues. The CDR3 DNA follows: TGTGCCAGCAGCCCCGGGACAGGATATGGCTACACCTTC. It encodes CASSPGTGYGYTF.

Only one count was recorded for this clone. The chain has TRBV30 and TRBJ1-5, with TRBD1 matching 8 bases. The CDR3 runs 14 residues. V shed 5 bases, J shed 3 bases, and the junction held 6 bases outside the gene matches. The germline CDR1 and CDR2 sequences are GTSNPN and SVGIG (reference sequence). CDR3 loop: CAWAPTGDNQPQHF. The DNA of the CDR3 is TGTGCCTGGGCCCCGACAGGGGACAATCAGCCCCAGCATTTT.

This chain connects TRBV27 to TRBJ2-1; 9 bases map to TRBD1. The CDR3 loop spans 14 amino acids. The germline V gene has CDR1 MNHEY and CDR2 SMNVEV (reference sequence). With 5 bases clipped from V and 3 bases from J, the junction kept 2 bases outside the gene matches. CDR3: CASSRDRDYNEQFF. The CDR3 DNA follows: TGTGCCAGCAGTCGGGACAGGGACTACAATGAGCAGTTCTTC.

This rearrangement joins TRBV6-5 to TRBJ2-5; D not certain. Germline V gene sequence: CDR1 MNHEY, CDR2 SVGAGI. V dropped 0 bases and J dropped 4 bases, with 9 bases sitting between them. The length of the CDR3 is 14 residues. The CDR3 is CASSYSMGVETQYF. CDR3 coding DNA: TGTGCCAGCAGTTACTCGATGGGCGTAGAGACCCAGTACTTC.

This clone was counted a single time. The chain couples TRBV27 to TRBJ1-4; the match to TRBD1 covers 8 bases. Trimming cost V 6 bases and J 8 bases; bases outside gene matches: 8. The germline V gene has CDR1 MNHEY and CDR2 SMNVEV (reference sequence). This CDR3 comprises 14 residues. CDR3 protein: CASRTGGVLEKLFF. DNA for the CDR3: TGTGCCAGCAGAACAGGGGGGGTCTTAGAAAAACTGTTTTTT.

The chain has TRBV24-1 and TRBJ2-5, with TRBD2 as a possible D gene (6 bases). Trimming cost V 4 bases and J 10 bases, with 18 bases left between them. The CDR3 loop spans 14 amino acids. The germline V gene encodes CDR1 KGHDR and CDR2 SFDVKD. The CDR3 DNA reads TGTGCCACCAGTGACCTTAGCGGAGGAGCGGTCCAGTACTTC. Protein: CATSDLSGGAVQYF.

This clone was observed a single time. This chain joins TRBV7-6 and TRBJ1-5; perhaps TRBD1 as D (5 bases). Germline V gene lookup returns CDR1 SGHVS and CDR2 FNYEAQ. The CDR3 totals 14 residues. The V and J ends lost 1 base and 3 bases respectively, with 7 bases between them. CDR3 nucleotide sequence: TGTGCCAGCAGCTTAGGCGGGGCCAATCAGCCCCAGCATTTT. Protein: CASSLGGANQPQHF.

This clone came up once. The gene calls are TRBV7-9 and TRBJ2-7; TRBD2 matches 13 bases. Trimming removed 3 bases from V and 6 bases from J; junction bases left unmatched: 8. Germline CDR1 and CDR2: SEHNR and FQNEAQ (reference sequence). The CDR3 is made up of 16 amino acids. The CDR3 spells CASSLGLAGFLGEQYF. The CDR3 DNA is TGTGCCAGCAGCTTGGGACTAGCGGGATTTTTGGGCGAGCAGTACTTC.

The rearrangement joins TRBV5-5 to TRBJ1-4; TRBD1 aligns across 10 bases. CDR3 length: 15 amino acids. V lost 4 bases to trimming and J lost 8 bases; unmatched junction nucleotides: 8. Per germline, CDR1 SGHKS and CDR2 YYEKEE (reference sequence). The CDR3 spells CASSQGTGAQEKLFF. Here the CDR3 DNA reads TGTGCCAGCAGCCAAGGGACAGGGGCCCAAGAAAAACTGTTTTTT.

The CDR3 DNA reads TGTGCCAGCAGCTTCGAAGGAGGCAATCAGCCCCAGCATTTT. Amino acids: CASSFEGGNQPQHF. The chain has TRBV7-9 and TRBJ1-5; D is uncertain. This CDR3 is built from 14 residues. The V and J ends lost 3 bases and 2 bases respectively, with 8 bases between them. CDR1 is SEHNR, CDR2 FQNEAQ, per germline (reference sequence).

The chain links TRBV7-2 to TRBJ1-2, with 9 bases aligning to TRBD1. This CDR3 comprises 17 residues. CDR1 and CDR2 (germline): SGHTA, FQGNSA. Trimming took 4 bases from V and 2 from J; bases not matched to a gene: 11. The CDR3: CASSSLGGQGPNYGYTF. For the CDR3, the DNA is TGTGCCAGCAGCTCGCTTGGGGGACAGGGACCAAACTATGGCTACACCTTC.

CDR3 loop: CASSGFYGYTF. Here the CDR3 DNA reads TGTGCCAGTTCAGGGTTCTATGGCTACACCTTC. The chain employs TRBV19 and TRBJ1-2; D is possibly TRBD1 (5 bases). Per germline, CDR1 LNHDA and CDR2 SQIVND (reference sequence). The CDR3 consists of 11 residues. V dropped 8 bases and J dropped 4 bases, with 8 bases sitting between them.

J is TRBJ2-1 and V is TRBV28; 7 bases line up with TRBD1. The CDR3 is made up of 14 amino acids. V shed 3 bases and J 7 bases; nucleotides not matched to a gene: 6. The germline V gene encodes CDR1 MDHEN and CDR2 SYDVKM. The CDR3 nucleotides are TGTGCCAGCAGTTTCAGTGACAGGGAGAATGAGCAGTTCTTC. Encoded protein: CASSFSDRENEQFF.

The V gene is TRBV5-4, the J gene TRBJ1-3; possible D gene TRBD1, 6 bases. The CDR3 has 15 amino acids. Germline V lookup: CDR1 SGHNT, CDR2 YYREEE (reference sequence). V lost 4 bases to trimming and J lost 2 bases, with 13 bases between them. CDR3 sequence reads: CASSPGGQTGNTIYF. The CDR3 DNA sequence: TGTGCCAGCAGCCCGGGGGGCCAGACTGGAAACACCATATATTTT.